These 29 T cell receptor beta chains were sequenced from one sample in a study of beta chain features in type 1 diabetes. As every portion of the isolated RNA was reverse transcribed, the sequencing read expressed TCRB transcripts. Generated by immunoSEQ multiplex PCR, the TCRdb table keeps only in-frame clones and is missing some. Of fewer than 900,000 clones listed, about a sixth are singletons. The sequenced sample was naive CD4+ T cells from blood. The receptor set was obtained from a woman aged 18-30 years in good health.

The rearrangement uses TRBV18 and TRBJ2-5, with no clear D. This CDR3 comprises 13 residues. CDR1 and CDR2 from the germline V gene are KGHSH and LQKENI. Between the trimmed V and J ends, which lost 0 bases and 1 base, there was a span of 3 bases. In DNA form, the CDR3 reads TGTGCCAGCTCACCACCGGTCCAAGAGACCCAGTACTTC. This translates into CASSPPVQETQYF.

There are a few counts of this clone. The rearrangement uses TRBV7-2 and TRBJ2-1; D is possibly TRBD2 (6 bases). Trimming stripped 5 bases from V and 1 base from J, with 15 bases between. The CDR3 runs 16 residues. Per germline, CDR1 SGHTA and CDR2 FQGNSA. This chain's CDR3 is CASSPKGGESYNEQFF. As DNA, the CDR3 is TGTGCCAGCAGCCCGAAGGGCGGGGAATCCTACAATGAGCAGTTCTTC.

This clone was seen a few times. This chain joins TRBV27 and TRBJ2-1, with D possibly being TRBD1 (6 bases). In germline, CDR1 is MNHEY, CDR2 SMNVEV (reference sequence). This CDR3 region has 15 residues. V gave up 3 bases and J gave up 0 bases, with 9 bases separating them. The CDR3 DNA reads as TGTGCCAGCAGTTTCCAGGGGAGCTCCTACAATGAGCAGTTCTTC. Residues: CASSFQGSSYNEQFF.

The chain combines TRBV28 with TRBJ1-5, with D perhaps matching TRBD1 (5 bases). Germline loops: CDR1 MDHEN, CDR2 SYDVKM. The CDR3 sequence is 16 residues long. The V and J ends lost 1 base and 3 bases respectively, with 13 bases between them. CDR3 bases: TGTGCCAGCAGTTTATCAGGGATGGGGTTCAATCAGCCCCAGCATTTT. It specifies CASSLSGMGFNQPQHF.

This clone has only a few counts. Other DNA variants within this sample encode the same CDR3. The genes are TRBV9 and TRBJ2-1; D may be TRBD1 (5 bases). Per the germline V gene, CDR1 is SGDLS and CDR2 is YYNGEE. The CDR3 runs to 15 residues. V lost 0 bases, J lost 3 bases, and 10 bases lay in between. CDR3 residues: CASSVEGLGYNEQFF. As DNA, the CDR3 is TGTGCCAGCAGCGTAGAGGGGCTGGGCTACAATGAGCAGTTCTTC.

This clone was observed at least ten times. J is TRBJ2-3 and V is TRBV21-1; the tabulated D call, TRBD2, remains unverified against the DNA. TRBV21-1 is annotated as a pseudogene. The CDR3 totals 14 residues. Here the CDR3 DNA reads TGTGCCAGCAGCGAACGGGAGCGGACAGATACGCAGTATTTT. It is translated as CASSERERTDTQYF.

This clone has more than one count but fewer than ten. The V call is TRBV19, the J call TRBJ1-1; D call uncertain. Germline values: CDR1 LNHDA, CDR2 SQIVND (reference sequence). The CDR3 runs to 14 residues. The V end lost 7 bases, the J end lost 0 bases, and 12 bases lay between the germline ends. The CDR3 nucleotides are TGTGCCAGTACAATGAACCCGTTGAACACTGAAGCTTTCTTT. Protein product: CASTMNPLNTEAFF.

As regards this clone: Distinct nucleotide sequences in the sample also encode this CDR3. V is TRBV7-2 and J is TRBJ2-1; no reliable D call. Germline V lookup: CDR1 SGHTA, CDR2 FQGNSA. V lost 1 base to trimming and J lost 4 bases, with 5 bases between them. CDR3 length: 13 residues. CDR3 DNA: TGTGCCAGCAGCTTAGTAGGGTACAATGAGCAGTTCTTC. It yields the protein CASSLVGYNEQFF.

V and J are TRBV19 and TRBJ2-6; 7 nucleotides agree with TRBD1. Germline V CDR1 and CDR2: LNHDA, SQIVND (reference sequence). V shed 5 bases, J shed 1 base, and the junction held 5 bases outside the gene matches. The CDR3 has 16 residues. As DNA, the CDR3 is TGTGCCAGTAGTCCTCTGACAGGGTCTGGGGCCAACGTCCTGACTTTC. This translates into CASSPLTGSGANVLTF.

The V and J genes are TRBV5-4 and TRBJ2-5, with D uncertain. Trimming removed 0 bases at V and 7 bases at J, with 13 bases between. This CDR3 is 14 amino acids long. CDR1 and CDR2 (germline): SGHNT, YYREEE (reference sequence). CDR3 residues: CASSLAITPGTQYF. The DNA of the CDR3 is TGTGCCAGCAGCTTGGCCATTACTCCCGGGACCCAGTACTTC. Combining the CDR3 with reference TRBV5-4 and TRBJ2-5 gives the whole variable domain ETGVTQSPTHLIKTRGQQVTLRCSSQSGHNTVSWYQQALGQGPQFIFQYYREEENGRGNFPPRFSGLQFPNYSSELNVNALELDDSALYLCASSLAITPGTQYFGPGTRLLVL.

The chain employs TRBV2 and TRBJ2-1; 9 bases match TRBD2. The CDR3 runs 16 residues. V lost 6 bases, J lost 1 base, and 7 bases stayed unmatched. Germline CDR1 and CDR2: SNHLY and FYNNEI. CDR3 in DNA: TGTGCCAGCAGGGCTAGCGGGATGGGGTCCTACAATGAGCAGTTCTTC. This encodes CASRASGMGSYNEQFF.

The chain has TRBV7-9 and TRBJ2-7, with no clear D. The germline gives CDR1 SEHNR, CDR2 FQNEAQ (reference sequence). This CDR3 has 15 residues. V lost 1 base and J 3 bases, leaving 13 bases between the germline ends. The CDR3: CASSLGIRSLYEQYF. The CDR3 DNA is TGTGCCAGCAGCTTAGGGATTAGATCCCTCTACGAGCAGTACTTC.

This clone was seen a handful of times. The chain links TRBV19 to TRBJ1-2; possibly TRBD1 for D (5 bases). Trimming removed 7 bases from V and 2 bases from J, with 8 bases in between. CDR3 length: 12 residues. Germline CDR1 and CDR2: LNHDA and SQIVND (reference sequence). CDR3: CASTPGNYGYTF. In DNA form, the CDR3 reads TGTGCCAGTACCCCAGGGAACTATGGCTACACCTTC.

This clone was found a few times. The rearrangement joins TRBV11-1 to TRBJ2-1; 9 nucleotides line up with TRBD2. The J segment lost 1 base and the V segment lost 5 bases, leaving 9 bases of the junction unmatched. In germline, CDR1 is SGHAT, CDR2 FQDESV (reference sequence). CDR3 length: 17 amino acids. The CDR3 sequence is CASSTRLAVGSYNEQFF. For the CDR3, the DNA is TGTGCCAGCAGCACCCGACTAGCGGTTGGGTCCTACAATGAGCAGTTCTTC.

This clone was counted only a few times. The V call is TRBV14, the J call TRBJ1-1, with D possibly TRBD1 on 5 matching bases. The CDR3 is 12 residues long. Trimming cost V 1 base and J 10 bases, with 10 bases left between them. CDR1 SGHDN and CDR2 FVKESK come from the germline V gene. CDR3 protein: CASSQGNQGAFF. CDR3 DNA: TGTGCCAGCAGCCAAGGGAATCAGGGAGCTTTCTTT.

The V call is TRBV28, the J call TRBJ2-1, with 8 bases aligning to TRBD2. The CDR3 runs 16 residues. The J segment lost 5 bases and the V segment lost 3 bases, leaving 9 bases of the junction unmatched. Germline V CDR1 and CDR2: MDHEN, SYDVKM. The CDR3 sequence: CASSFLSGSRDNEQFF. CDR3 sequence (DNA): TGTGCCAGCAGTTTCCTAAGCGGGAGCCGGGACAATGAGCAGTTCTTC.

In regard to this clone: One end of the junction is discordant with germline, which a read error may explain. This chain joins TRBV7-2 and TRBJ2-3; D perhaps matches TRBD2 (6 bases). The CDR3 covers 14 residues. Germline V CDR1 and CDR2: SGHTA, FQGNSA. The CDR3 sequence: CASSLAEGTDTQYF. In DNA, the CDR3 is TGTGCCAGCAGCTTAGCGGAGGGCACGGATACGCAGTATTTT.

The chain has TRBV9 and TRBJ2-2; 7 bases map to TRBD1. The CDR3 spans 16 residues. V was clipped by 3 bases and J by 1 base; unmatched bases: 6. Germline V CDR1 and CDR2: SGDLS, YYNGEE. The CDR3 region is CASSGRQGLNTGELFF. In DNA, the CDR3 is TGTGCCAGCAGCGGACGACAGGGATTGAACACCGGGGAGCTGTTTTTT.

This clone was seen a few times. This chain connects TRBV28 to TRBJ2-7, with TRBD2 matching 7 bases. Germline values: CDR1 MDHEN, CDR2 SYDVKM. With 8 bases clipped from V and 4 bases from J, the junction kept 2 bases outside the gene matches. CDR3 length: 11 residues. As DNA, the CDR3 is TGTGCCAGCGCGGGAGCGTACGAGCAGTACTTC. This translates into CASAGAYEQYF.

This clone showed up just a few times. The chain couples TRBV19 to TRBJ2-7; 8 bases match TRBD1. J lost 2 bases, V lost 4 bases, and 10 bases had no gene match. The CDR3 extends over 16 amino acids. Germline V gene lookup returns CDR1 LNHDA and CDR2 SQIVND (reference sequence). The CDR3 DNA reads TGTGCCAGTAGTAGCCAAAGACAGGGGAATACCTACGAGCAGTACTTC. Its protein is CASSSQRQGNTYEQYF.

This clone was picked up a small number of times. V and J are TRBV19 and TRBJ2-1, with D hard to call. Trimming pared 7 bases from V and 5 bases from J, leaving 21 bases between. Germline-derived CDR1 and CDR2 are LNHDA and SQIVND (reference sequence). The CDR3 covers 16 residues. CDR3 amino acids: CASTPQAERYNNEQFF. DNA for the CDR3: TGTGCCAGTACCCCTCAGGCAGAACGATATAACAATGAGCAGTTCTTC.

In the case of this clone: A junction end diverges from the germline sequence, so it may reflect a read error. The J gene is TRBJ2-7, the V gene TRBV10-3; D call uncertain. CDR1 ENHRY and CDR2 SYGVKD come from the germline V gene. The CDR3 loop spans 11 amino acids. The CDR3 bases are TGTGCCAGCAGTGGAGCCTACGAGCAGTACTTC. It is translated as CASSGAYEQYF.

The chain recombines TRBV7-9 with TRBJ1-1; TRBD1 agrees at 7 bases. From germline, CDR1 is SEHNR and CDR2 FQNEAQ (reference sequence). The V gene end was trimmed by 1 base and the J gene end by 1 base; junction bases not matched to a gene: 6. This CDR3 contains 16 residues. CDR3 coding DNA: TGTGCCAGCAGCTTAGGTTCCGGGACAGCGAACACTGAAGCTTTCTTT. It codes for CASSLGSGTANTEAFF. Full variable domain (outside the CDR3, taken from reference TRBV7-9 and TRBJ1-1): DTGVSQNPRHKITKRGQNVTFRCDPISEHNRLYWYRQTLGQGPEFLTYFQNEAQLEKSRLLSDRFSAERPKGSFSTLEIQRTEQGDSAMYLCASSLGSGTANTEAFFGQGTRLTVV.

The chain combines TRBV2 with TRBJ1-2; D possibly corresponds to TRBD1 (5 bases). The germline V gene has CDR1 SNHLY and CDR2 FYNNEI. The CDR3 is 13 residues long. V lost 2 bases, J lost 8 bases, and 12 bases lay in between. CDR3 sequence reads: CASSEQGPWGYTF. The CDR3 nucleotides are TGTGCCAGCAGTGAACAGGGACCGTGGGGCTACACCTTC.

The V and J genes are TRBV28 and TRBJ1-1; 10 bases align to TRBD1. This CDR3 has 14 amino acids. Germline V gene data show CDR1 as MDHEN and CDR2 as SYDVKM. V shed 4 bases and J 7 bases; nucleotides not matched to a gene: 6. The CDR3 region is CASSSPGTGDEAFF. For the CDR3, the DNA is TGTGCCAGCAGTTCGCCCGGGACAGGGGATGAAGCTTTCTTT.

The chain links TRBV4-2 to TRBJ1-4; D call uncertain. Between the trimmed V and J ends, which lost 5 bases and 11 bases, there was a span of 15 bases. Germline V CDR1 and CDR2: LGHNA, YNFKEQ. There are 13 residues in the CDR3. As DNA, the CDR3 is TGTGCCAGCAGCTTGGCCGCGGAGGGCAAACTGTTTTTT. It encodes CASSLAAEGKLFF.

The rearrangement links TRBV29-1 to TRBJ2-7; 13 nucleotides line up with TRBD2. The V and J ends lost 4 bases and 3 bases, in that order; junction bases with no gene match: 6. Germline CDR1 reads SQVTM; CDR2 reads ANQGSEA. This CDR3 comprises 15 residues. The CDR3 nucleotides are TGCAGCGTTGCCAAGGGACTAGCGGGGCGCTACGAGCAGTACTTC. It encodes CSVAKGLAGRYEQYF.

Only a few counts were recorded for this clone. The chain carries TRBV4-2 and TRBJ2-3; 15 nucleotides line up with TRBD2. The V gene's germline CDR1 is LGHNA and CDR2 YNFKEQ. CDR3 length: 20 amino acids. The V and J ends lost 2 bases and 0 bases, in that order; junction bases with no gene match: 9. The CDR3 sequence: CASSQRTGTSGRTSTDTQYF. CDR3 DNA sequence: TGTGCCAGCAGCCAACGAACCGGGACTAGCGGGAGGACTAGCACAGATACGCAGTATTTT.

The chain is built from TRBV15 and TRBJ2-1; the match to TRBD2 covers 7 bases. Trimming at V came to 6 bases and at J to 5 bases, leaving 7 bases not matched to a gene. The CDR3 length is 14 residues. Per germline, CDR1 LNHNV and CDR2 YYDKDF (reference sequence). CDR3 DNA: TGTGCCACCAGACCGTCCGGGACTAACAATGAGCAGTTCTTC. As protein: CATRPSGTNNEQFF.